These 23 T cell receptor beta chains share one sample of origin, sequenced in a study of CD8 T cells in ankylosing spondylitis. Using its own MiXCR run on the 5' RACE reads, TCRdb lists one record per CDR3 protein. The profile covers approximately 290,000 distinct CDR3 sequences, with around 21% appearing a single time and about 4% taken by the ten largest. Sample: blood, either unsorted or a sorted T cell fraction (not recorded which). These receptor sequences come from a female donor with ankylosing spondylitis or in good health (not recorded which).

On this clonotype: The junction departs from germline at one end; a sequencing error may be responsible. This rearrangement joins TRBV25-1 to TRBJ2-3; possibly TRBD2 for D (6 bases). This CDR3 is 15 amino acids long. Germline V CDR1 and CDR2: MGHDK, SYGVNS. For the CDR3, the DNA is TGTGCCAGCGGTGAATGGGGCGGGATGGGAGATACGCAGTATTTT. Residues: CASGEWGGMGDTQYF.

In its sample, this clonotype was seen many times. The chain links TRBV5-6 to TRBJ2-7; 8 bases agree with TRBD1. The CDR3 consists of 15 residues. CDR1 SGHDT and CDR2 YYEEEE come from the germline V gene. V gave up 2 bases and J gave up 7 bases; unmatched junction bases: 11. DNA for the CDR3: TGTGCCAGCAGCTTCGCCGGGACAGGTCCTAGAGAGCAGTACTTC. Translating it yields CASSFAGTGPREQYF.

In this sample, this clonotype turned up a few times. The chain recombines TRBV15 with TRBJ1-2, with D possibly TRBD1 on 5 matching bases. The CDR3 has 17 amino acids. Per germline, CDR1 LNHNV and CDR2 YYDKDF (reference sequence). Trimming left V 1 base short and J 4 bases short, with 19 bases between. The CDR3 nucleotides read TGTGCCACCAGCAGAGTCGCAGGGAAGCTAACTGTCTATGGCTACACCTTC. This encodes CATSRVAGKLTVYGYTF.

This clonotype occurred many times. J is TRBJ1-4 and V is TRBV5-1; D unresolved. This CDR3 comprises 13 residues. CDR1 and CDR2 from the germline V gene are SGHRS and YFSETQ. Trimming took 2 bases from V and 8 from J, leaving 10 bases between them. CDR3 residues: CASSLRSGEKLFF. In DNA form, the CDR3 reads TGCGCCAGCAGCTTAAGGTCTGGGGAAAAACTGTTTTTT.

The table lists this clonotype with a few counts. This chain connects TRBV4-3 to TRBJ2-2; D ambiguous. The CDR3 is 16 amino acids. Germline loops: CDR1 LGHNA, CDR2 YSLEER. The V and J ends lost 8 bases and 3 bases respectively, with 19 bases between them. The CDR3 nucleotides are TGCGCCAGCTCTCCCCAGGACCTTCATCACACCGGGGAGCTGTTTTTT. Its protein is CASSPQDLHHTGELFF.

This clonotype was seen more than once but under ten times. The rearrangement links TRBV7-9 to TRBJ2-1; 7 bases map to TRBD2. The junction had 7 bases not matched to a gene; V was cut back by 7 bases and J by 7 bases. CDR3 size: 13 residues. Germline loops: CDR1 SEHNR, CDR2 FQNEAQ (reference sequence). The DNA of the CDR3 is TGTGCCAGCACCCGCGGGAGTGGAAATGAGCAGTTCTTC. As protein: CASTRGSGNEQFF.

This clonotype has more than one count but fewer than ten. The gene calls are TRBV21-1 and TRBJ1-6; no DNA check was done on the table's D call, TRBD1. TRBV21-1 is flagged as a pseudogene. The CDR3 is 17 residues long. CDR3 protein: CASSKVEGRSYNSPLHF. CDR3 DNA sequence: TGTGCCAGCAGCAAAGTCGAGGGGCGATCCTATAATTCACCCCTCCACTTT.

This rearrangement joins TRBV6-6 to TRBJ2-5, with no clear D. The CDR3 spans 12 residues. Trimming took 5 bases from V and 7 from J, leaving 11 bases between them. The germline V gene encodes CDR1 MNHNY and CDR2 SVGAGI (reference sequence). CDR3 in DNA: TGTGCCAGCAGTCGCGGCGTTGGGACCCAGTACTTC. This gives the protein CASSRGVGTQYF.

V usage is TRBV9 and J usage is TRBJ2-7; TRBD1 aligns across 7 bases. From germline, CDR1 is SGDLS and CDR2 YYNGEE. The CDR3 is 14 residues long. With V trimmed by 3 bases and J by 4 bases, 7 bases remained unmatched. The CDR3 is CASSATGMGYEQYF. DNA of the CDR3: TGTGCCAGCAGCGCGACAGGGATGGGTTACGAGCAGTACTTC.

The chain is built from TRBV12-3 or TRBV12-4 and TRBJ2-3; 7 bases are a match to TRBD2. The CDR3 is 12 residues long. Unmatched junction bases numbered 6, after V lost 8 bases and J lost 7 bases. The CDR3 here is CASATSRNTQYF. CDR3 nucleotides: TGTGCCAGCGCGACTAGCAGAAATACGCAGTATTTT.

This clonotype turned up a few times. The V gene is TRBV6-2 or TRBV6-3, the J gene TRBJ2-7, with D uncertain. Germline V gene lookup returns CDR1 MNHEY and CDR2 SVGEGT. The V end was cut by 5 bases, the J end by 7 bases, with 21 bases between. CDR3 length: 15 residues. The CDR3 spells CASSPPPGRLLEQYF. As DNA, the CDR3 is TGTGCCAGCAGTCCCCCTCCTGGACGGCTCTTAGAGCAGTACTTC.

CDR3 in DNA: TGTGCCAGCAGCTTAGTGTCAGGGGCTAATGAGCAGTTCTTC. Translation: CASSLVSGANEQFF. The chain recombines TRBV7-9 with TRBJ2-1; weak D call: TRBD1 (6 bases). The CDR3 is 14 residues long. V was shortened by 1 base and J by 7 bases, with 11 bases between the two germline ends. Germline V CDR1 and CDR2: SEHNR, FQNEAQ (reference sequence).

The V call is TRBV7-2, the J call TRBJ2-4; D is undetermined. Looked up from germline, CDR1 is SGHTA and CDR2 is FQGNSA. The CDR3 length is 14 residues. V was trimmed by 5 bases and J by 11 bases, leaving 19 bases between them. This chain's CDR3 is CASSLRGLPALQYF. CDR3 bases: TGTGCCAGCAGCCTAAGAGGTCTACCTGCCCTTCAGTACTTC. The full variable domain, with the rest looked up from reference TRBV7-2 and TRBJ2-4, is GAGVSQSPSNKVTEKGKDVELRCDPISGHTALYWYRQSLGQGLEFLIYFQGNSAPDKSGLPSDRFSAERTGGSVSTLTIQRTQQEDSAVYLCASSLRGLPALQYFGAGTRLSVL.

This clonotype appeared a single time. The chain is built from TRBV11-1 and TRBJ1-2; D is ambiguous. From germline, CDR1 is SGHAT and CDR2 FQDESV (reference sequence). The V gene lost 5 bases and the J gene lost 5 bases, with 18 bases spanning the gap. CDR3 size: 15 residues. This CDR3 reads CASSKDSGSHYGYTF. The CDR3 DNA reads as TGTGCCAGCAGCAAGGACTCCGGGTCCCATTATGGCTACACCTTC. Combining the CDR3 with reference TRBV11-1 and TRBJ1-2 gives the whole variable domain EAEVAQSPRYKITEKSQAVAFWCDPISGHATLYWYRQILGQGPELLVQFQDESVVDDSQLPKDRFSAERLKGVDSTLKIQPAELGDSAMYLCASSKDSGSHYGYTFGSGTRLTVV.

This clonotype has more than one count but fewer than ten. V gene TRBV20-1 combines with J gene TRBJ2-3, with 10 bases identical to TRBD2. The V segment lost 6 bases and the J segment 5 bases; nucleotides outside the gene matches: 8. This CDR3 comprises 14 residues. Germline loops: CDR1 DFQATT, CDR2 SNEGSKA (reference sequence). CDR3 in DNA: TGCAGTGCCCGCAGCGGGAGGGCCATAGATACGCAGTATTTT. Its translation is CSARSGRAIDTQYF.

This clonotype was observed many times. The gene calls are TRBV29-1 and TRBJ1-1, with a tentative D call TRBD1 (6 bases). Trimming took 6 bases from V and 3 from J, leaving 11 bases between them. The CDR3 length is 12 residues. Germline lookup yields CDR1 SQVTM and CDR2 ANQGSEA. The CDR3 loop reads CSVYRTDTEAFF. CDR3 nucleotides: TGCAGCGTCTATCGGACAGACACTGAAGCTTTCTTT.

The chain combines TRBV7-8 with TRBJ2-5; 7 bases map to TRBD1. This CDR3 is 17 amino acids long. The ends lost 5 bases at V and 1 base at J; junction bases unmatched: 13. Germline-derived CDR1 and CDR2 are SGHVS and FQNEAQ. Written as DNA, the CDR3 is TGTGCCAGCAGCACTAGACGGCAGGGGGAAACCCAAGAGACCCAGTACTTC. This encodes CASSTRRQGETQETQYF.

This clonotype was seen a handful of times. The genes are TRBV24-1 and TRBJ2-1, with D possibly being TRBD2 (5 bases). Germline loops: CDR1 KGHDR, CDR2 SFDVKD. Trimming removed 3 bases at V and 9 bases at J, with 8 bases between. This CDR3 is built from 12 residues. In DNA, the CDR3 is TGTGCCACCAGTGATCATGCGGGTGAGCAGTTCTTC. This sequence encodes CATSDHAGEQFF.

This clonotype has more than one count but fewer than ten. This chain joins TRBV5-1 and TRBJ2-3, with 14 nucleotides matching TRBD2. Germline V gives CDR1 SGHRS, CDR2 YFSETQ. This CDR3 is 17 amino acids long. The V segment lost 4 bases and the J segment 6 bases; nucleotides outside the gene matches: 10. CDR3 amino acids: CASSALGLAGVADTQYF. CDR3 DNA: TGCGCCAGCAGCGCCCTGGGACTAGCGGGAGTAGCGGATACGCAGTATTTT.

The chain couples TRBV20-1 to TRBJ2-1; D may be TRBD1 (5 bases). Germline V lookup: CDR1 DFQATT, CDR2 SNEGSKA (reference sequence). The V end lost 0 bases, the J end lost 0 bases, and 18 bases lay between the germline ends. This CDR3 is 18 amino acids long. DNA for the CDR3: TGCAGTGCTAGAGATCAATATATGGTAGGGGTCTCCTACAATGAGCAGTTCTTC. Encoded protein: CSARDQYMVGVSYNEQFF.

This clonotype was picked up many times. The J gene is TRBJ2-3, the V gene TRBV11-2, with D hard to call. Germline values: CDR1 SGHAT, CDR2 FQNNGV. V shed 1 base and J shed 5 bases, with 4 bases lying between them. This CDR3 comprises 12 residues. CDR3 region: CASSLGVDTQYF. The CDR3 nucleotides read TGTGCCAGCAGCTTAGGGGTAGATACGCAGTATTTT.

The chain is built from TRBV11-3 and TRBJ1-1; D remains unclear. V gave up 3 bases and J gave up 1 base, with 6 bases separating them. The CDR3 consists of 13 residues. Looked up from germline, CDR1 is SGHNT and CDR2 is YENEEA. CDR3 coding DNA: TGTGCCAGCAGCTTTAATTCGAACACTGAAGCTTTCTTT. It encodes CASSFNSNTEAFF.

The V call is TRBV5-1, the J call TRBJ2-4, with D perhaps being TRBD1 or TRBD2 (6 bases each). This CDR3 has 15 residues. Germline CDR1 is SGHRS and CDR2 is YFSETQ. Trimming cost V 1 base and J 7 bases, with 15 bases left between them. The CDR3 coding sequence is TGCGCCAGCAGCTTGAATTCGGGGGCGGCGAACATTCAGTACTTC. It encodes CASSLNSGAANIQYF.